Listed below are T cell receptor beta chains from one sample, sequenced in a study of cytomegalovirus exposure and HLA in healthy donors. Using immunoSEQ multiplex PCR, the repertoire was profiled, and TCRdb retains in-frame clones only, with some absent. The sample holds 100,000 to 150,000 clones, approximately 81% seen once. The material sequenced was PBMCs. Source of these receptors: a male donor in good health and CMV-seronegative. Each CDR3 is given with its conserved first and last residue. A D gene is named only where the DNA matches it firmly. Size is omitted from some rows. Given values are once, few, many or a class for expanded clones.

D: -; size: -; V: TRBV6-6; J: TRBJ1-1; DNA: TGTGCCAGCAAGAACTTGGGGGCCCGGAACACTGAAGCTTTCTTT; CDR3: CASKNLGARNTEAFF
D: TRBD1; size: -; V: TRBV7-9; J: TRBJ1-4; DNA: TGTTCCAGCACCCCGGGACAGGGGACTTCTGAAAAACTGTTTTTT; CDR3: CSSTPGQGTSEKLFF
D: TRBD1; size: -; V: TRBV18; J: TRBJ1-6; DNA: TGTGCCAGCTCACCGGGACAGCTAAATTCACCCCTCCACTTT; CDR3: CASSPGQLNSPLHF
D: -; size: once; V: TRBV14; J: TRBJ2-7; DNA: TGTGCCAGCAGCCAGAGTAACCCCTACGAGCAGTACTTC; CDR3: CASSQSNPYEQYF
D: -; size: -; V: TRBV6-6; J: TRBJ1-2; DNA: TGTGCCAGCAGTTCGGGGTATGGCTACACCTTC; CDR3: CASSSGYGYTF
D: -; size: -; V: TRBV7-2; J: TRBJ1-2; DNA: TGTGCCAGCAGCTTAGGGGCGACCGGCTACACCTTC; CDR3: CASSLGATGYTF
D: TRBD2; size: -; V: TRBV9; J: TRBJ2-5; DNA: TGTGCCAGCAGTATAGGTGGGCGGGGGGGCCTGGGGGAGACCCAGTACTTC; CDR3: CASSIGGRGGLGETQYF
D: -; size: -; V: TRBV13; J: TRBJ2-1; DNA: TGTGCCAGCAGCTTAACCAGGGAATTGTACGATGAGCAGTTCTTC; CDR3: CASSLTRELYDEQFF
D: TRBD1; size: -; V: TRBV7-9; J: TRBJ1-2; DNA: TGTTCCAGCAGCCGTCCCGGGACAGGGGTCCCCTATGGCTACACCTTC; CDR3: CSSSRPGTGVPYGYTF
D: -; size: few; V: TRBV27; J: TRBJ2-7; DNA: TGTGCCAGCAGTTCCAGGGAGGGGGGCGAGCAGTACTTC; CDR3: CASSSREGGEQYF
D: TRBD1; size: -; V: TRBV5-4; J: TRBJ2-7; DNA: TGTGCCAGCAGCTCGGGACAGGGGCGATACGAGCAGTACTTC; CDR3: CASSSGQGRYEQYF
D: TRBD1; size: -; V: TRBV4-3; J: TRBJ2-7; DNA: TGCGCCAGCAGCCAACCGGGACAGTGGCTCCACGAGCAGTACTTC; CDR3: CASSQPGQWLHEQYF
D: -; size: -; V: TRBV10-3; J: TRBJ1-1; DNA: TGTGCCATCAGTGAGTCGACAAGATCGAACACTGAAGCTTTCTTT; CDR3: CAISESTRSNTEAFF
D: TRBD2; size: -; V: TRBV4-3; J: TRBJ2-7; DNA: TGCGCCAGCAGCCAGACCTTGGGGGGGTACTACGAGCAGTACTTC; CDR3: CASSQTLGGYYEQYF
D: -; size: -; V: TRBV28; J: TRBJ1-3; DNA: TGTGCCAGCAGTTTGGCGGGCCTTAGAGCTGGAAACACCATATATTTT; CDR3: CASSLAGLRAGNTIYF
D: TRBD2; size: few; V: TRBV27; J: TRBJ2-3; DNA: TGTGCCAGCAGTTTATTGTTGCGGGAGGGCCCGCGGGATACGCAGTATTTT; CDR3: CASSLLLREGPRDTQYF
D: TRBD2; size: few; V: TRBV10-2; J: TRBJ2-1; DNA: TGCGCCAGCAGTGAGAGGAGGGAGGGCCGGAATGAGCAGTTCTTC; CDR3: CASSERREGRNEQFF
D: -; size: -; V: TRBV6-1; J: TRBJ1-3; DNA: TGTGCCAGCAGGCACAGGAGCTCTGGAAACACCATATATTTT; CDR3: CASRHRSSGNTIYF
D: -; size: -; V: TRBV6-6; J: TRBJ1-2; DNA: TGTGCCAGCAGTTACGACAATAACTATGGCTACACCTTC; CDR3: CASSYDNNYGYTF
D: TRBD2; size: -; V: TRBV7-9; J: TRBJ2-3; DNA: TGTGCCAGCAGCCGACGACTAGCGGGGGTGACTCTCATGACAGATACGCAGTATTTT; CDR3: CASSRRLAGVTLMTDTQYF
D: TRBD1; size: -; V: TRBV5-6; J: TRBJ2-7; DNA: TGTGCCAGCAGCTCCCCGGAACAGGGGTCCTACGAGCAGTACTTC; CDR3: CASSSPEQGSYEQYF
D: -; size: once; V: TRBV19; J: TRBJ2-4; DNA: TGTGCCAGTAGTATAGACCACTTAAACATTCAGTACTTC; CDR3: CASSIDHLNIQYF
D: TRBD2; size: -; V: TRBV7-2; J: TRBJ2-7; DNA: TGTGCCAGCAGCTCAACCGGGACTACCCCCTACGAGCAGTACTTC; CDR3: CASSSTGTTPYEQYF
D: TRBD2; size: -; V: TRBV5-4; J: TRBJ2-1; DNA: TGTGCCAGCAGCTCCCCCGGGACTAGCGCCCTTCTTAGCTCCTACAATGAGCAGTTCTTC; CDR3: CASSSPGTSALLSSYNEQFF
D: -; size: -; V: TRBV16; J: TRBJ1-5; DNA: TGTGCCAGCAGCCAATCACGGGGGAGCAATCAGCCCCAGCATTTT; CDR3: CASSQSRGSNQPQHF
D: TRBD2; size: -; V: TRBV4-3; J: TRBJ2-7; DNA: TGCGCCAGCAGCCAAGCCGGGGGGAAATACGAGCAGTACTTC; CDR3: CASSQAGGKYEQYF
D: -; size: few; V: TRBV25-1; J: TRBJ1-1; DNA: TGTGCCAGCAGTGAATCCTGGAGCACTGAAGCTTTCTTT; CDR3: CASSESWSTEAFF
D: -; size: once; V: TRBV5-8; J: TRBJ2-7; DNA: TGTGCCAGCAGCTTGGGTGGACAGCACGAGCAGTACTTC; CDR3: CASSLGGQHEQYF
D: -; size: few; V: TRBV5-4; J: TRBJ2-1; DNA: TGTGCCAGCAGCTTGATATTATACAATGAGCAGTTCTTC; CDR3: CASSLILYNEQFF
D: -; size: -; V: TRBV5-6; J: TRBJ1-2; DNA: TGTGCCAGCAGCCGTGAGGAAGGCTACACCTTC; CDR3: CASSREEGYTF
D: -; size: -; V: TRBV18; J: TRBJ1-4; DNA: TGTGCCAGCTCACCGGGCCAGGGTAATGAAAAACTGTTTTTT; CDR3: CASSPGQGNEKLFF
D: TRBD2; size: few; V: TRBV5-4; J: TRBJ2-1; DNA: TGTGCCAGCAGCATTAATAGCGGGGGGGCCAATGAGCAGTTCTTC; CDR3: CASSINSGGANEQFF
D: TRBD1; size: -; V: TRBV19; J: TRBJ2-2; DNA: TGTGCCAGTAGCAACGCAGGACAGGGCACCGGGGAGCTGTTTTTT; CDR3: CASSNAGQGTGELFF
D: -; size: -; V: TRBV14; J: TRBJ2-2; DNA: TGTGCCAGCAGCCATTTACAGGTCACGAACACCGGGGAGCTGTTTTTT; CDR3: CASSHLQVTNTGELFF
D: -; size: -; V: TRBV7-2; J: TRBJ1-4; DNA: TGTGCCAGCAGCCCCGGGGTGGATGAAAAACTGTTTTTT; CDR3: CASSPGVDEKLFF
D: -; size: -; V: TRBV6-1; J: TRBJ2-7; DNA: TGTGCCAGCAGTGAGCAAGGGGGTGAGCAGTACTTC; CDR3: CASSEQGGEQYF
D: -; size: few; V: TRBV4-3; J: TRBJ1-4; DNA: TGCGCCAGCAGCCCTGGAAGAGGCTCTAATGAAAAACTGTTTTTT; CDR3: CASSPGRGSNEKLFF
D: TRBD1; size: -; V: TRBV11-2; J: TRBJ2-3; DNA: TGTGCCAGCACCTCCCGGGACAGTCCCACAGATACGCAGTATTTT; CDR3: CASTSRDSPTDTQYF
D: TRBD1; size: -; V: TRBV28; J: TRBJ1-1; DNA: TGTGCCAGCAAAAGGATGGGACAGGGTACTAGGGGCACTGAAGCTTTCTTT; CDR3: CASKRMGQGTRGTEAFF
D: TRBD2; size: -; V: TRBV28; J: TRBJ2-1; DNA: TGTGCCAGCAGTTTTGTGGTAGCGGGGAGATACAATGAGCAGTTCTTC; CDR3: CASSFVVAGRYNEQFF
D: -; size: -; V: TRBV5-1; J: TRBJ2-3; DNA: TGCGCCAGCAGCTTGGCCCGGACAGATACGCAGTATTTT; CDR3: CASSLARTDTQYF
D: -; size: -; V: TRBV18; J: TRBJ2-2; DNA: TGTGCCAGCTCACTAGAGAAAAACACCGGGGAGCTGTTTTTT; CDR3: CASSLEKNTGELFF
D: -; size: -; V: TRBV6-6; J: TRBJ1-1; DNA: TGTGCCAGCAGTCCTTTACAGGTAAACACTGAAGCTTTCTTT; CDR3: CASSPLQVNTEAFF
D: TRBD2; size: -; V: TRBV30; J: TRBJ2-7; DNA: TGTGCCTGGACCATAGCGGGAGGGCCGGGAGAGCAGTACTTC; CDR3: CAWTIAGGPGEQYF
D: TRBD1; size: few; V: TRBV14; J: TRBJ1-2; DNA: TGTGCCAGCAGCCAATTACCCCCGACAGGGGCGGAGGGCTACACCTTC; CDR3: CASSQLPPTGAEGYTF
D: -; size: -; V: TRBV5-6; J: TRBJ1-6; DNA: TGTGCCAGCAGCTTGAGTAGGGGCCGAACCTATAATTCACCCCTCCACTTT; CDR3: CASSLSRGRTYNSPLHF
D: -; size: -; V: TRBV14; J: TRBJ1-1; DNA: TGTGCCAGCAGCCCCCGAATCGCAGTCAACACTGAAGCTTTCTTT; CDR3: CASSPRIAVNTEAFF
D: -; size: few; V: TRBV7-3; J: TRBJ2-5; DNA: TGTGCCAGCAGCCCGGGACTCGGGAAGGGAGAGACCCAGTACTTC; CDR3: CASSPGLGKGETQYF
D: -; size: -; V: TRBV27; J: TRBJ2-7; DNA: TGTGCCAGCAGTTTATCTAGTCCAGGGTATGACGAGCAGTACTTC; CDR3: CASSLSSPGYDEQYF
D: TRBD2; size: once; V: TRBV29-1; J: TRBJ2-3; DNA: TGCAGCGCAGAAGATAGCGGGGCGGGAGTAGATACGCAGTATTTT; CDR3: CSAEDSGAGVDTQYF
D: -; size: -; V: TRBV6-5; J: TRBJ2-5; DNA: TGTGCCAGCAGCAAAGGGGGGGTCCAAGAGACCCAGTACTTC; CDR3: CASSKGGVQETQYF
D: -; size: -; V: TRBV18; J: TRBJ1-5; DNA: TGTGCCAGCTCACCACGCCAGGGGCATCAGCCCCAGCATTTT; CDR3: CASSPRQGHQPQHF
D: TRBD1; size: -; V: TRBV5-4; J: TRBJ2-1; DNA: TGTGCCAGCAGCTCACAGGGGAATGAGCAGTTCTTC; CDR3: CASSSQGNEQFF
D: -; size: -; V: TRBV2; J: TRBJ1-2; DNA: TGTGCCAGCAGGGCCTTACAGGTCTACTATGGCTACACCTTC; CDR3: CASRALQVYYGYTF
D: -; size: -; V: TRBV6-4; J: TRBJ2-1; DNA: TGTGCCAGCAGTGGCTTGGGGGGTGGTGAGCAGTTCTTC; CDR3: CASSGLGGGEQFF
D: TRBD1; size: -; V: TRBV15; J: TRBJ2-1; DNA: TGTGCCACCAGCAGAGATCGAGGGGGCCGCACCAGAAACAATGAGCAGTTCTTC; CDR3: CATSRDRGGRTRNNEQFF
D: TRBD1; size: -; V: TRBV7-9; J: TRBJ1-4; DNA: TGTGCCAGCAGCTCCGGGACAGGGATTGCTAATGAAAAACTGTTTTTT; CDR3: CASSSGTGIANEKLFF